Here is one T cell receptor beta chain with its context. Its target is not known. This record comes from a study of T cell responses to AZD1222 COVID-19 vaccine. The protocol was immunoSEQ multiplex PCR, while the TCRdb copy is restricted to in-frame clones and leaves out a portion. This sample has under 200,000 clones, with 85% to 90% found just once. Findings of the study overall: Repertoires were collected only later (after the peak T cell response had occurred). Two doses of AZD1222 preceded a rise in Spike-specific TCR breadth and depth. Within unmutated variant regions lay the reported targets of nearly half of spike-specific TCRs.

The receptor's source is an adult in good health. The starting material was peripheral blood, obtained on day 0 of MenACWY control vaccination.

The CDR3 DNA reads as TGTGCCAGCAGCCGGACGGACAGGAGCTCCTACGAGCAGTACTTC. Protein product: CASSRTDRSSYEQYF. The V call is TRBV11-2, the J call TRBJ2-7; 7 bases match TRBD1. V was pared by 5 bases and J by 0 bases, with 7 bases of the junction left unmatched. Germline lookup yields CDR1 SGHAT and CDR2 FQNNGV. The CDR3 covers 15 residues.